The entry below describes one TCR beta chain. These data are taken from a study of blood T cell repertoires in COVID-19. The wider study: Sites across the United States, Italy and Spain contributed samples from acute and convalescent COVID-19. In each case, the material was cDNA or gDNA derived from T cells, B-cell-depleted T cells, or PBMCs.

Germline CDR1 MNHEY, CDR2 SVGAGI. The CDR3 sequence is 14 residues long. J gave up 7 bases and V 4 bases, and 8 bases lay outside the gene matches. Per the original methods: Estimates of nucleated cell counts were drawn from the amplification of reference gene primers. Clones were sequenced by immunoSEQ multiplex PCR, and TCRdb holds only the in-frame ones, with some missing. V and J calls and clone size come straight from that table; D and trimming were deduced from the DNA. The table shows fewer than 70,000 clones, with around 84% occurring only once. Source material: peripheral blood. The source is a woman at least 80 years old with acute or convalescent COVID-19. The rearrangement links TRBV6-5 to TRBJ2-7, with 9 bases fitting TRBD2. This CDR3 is CASSLSGGPFEQYF. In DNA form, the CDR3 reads TGTGCCAGCAGTTTGAGCGGGGGGCCCTTTGAGCAGTACTTC.